This TCR beta chain emerged from a study of T cell clonality in common variable immunodeficiency. Study-level results: Fewer deletions and N-nucleotide insertions were reportedly seen in common variable immunodeficiency TCR beta sequences.

As regards this clone: Antigen: not known. The sequence runs out 3 residues before the end of the CDR3; the remainder is reconstructed from the germline J gene.

Sequencing used immunoSEQ multiplex PCR; TCRdb keeps in-frame clones, though not all of them. Recorded here are roughly 20,000 clones, with no singletons, and the ten leading clones hold 2.6%. The CDR3 has 18 amino acids. In germline, CDR1 is KGHSH, CDR2 LQKENI. The ends lost 6 bases at V and 4 bases at J; junction bases unmatched: 16. Replacement immunoglobulin had been given to every CVID subject for at least one year. The TCR comes from a human donor with common variable immunodeficiency. This chain links TRBV18 with TRBJ2-1; 9 positions match TRBD2. What was sequenced was peripheral blood mononuclear cells. This chain's CDR3 is CASSTVLHIAGAYNEQFF. CDR3 bases read: TGTGCCAGCTCGACGGTCTTACACATAGCGGGAGCTTACAATGAG.